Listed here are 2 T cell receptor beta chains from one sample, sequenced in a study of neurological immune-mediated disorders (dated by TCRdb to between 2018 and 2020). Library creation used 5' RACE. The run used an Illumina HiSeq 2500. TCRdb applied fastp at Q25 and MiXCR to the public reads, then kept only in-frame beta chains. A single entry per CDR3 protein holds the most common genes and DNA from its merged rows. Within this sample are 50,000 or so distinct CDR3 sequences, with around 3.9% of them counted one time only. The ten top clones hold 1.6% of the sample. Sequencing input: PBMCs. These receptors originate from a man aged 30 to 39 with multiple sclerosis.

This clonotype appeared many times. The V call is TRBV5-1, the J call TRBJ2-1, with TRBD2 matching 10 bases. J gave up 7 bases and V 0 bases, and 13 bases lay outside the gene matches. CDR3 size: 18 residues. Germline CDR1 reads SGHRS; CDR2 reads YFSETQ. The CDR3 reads CASSLAASGRASGNEQFF. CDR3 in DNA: TGCGCCAGCAGCTTGGCCGCGAGCGGGAGGGCGAGTGGAAATGAGCAGTTCTTC.

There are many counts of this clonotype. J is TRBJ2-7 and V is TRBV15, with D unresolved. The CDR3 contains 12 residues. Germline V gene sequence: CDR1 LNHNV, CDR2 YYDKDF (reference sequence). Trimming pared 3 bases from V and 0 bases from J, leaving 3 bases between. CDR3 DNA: TGTGCCACCAGCAGCGCCTCCTACGAGCAGTACTTC. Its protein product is CATSSASYEQYF. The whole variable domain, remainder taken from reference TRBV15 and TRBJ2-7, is DAMVIQNPRYQVTQFGKPVTLSCSQTLNHNVMYWYQQKSSQAPKLLFHYYDKDFNNEADTPDNFQSRRPNTSFCFLDIRSPGLGDTAMYLCATSSASYEQYFGPGTRLTVT.